This TCR beta chain was retrieved from a study of CD8 T cells in ankylosing spondylitis. Study-wide results and limits: Existing reports had already noted some motif variants in reactive arthritis synovial fluid and blood. From matched ankylosing spondylitis synovial fluid, disease-linked clones were reportedly recovered at significantly enriched levels.

This CDR3 contains 14 residues. Germline-derived CDR1 and CDR2 are SGHTA and FQGNSA. V dropped 5 bases and J dropped 7 bases, with 17 bases sitting between them. In this sample, this clonotype turned up a few times. Its antigen is unknown. It was by quantitative 5'-RACE with molecular barcodes that TCR beta libraries were made. TCRdb itself ran the 5' RACE reads through MiXCR, one entry per CDR3 protein. This sample has approximately 250,000 distinct CDR3 sequences, with 32% found just once. The clonotype originates from a male donor with ankylosing spondylitis or in good health (not recorded which). The chain employs TRBV7-2 and TRBJ2-5, with D hard to call. The sequenced material came from blood, either unsorted or a sorted T cell fraction (not recorded which). DNA for the CDR3: TGTGCCAGCAGCGTGGGGAAGGGTCTTCGGACCCAGTACTTC. Its protein is CASSVGKGLRTQYF.